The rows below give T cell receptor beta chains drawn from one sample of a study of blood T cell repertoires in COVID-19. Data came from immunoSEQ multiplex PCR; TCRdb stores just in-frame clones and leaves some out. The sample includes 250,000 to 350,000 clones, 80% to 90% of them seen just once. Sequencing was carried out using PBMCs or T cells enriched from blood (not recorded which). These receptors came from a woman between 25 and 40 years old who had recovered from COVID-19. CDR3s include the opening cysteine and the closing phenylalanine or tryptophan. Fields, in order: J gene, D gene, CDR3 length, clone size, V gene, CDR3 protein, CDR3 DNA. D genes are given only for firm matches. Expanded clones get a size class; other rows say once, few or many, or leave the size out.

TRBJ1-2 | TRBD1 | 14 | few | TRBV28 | CASSSTGGYYGYTF | TGTGCCAGCAGTTCCACAGGGGGCTACTATGGCTACACCTTC
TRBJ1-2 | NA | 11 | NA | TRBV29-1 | CSVFRDYGYTF | TGCAGCGTTTTCAGGGACTATGGCTACACCTTC
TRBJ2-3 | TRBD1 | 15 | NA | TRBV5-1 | CASSSRQGAGDTQYF | TGCGCCAGCAGCTCCCGACAGGGGGCAGGGGATACGCAGTATTTT
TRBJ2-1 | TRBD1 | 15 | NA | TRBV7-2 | CASSPMGQAHNEQFF | TGTGCCAGCAGTCCAATGGGACAGGCTCACAATGAGCAGTTCTTC
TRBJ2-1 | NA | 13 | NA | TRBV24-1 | CATSADGYNEQFF | TGTGCCACCAGTGCCGACGGGTACAATGAGCAGTTCTTC
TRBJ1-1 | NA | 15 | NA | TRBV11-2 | CASSLVSDIDTEAFF | TGTGCCAGCAGCTTAGTAAGTGACATAGACACTGAAGCTTTCTTT
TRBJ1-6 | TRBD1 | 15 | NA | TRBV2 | CASRDRGFRNSPLHF | TGTGCCAGCAGGGACAGGGGGTTCAGGAATTCACCCCTCCACTTT
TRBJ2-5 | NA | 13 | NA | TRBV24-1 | CANPSIREETQYF | TGCGCCAACCCTAGTATTCGCGAAGAGACCCAGTACTTC
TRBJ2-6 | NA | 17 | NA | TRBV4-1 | CASSQDPGRAGANVLTF | TGCGCCAGCAGCCAAGATCCCGGCAGGGCTGGGGCCAACGTCCTGACTTTC
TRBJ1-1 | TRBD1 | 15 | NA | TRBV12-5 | CASQGTGGGGTEAFF | TGTGCTAGTCAGGGGACAGGGGGCGGGGGCACTGAAGCTTTCTTT
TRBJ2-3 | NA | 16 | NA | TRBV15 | CATSRSGRLIVDTQYF | TGTGCCACCAGCAGATCCGGCAGGCTTATAGTAGATACGCAGTATTTT
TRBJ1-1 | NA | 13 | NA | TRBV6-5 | CASSSTGNTEAFF | TGTGCCAGCAGTTCGACAGGGAACACTGAAGCTTTCTTT
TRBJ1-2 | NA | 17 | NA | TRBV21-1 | CASSNAHGGLENYGYTF | TGTGCCAGCAGCAATGCACATGGGGGACTAGAAAACTATGGCTACACCTTC
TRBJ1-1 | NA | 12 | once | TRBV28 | CASSLSAGEAFF | TGTGCCAGCAGTTTATCCGCAGGGGAAGCTTTCTTT
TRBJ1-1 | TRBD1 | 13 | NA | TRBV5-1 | CASSRQGNTEAFF | TGCGCCAGCAGCCGACAGGGGAACACTGAAGCTTTCTTT
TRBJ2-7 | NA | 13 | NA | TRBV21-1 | CASSLQISYEQYF | TGTGCCAGCAGCCTACAGATCTCCTACGAGCAGTACTTC
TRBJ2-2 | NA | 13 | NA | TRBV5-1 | CASSFDMTGELFF | TGCGCCAGCAGCTTTGACATGACCGGGGAGCTGTTTTTT
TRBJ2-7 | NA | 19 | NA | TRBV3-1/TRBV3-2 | CASSQDNPYAGAISYEQYF | TGTGCCAGCAGCCAAGATAACCCTTACGCGGGGGCTATCTCCTACGAGCAGTACTTC
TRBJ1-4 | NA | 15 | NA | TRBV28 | CASTTGGATNEKLFF | TGTGCCAGCACCACCGGGGGGGCAACTAATGAAAAACTGTTTTTT
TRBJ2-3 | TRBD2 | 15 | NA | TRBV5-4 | CASSLFSGGYNTQYF | TGTGCCAGCAGCTTGTTTAGCGGGGGGTATAATACGCAGTATTTT
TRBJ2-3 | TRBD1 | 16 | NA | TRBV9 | CASSVGDRDATDTQYF | TGTGCCAGCAGCGTAGGGGACAGGGATGCAACAGATACGCAGTATTTT
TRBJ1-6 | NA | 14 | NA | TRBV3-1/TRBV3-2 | CASSHTGFNSPLHF | TGTGCCAGCAGCCACACAGGGTTTAATTCACCCCTCCACTTT
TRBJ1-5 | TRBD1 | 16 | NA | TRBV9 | CASSLGGTDYNQPQHF | TGTGCCAGCAGCCTAGGCGGGACAGATTACAATCAGCCCCAGCATTTT
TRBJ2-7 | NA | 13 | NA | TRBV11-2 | CASSLGRDTDQYF | TGTGCCAGCAGCTTAGGTAGGGACACAGATCAGTACTTC
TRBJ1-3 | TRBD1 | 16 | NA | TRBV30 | CAWSVPRTGVGNTIYF | TGTGCCTGGAGTGTGCCTAGAACAGGGGTCGGAAACACCATATATTTT
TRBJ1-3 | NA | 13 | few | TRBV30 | CAWHTGPGNTIYF | TGTGCCTGGCACACAGGGCCTGGAAACACCATATATTTT
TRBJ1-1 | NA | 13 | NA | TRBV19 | CASIGKGGSEAFF | TGTGCCAGTATTGGAAAGGGAGGGAGTGAAGCTTTCTTT
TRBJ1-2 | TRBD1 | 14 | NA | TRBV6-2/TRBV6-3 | CASSYDRANYGYTF | TGTGCCAGCAGTTACGACAGGGCAAACTATGGCTACACCTTC
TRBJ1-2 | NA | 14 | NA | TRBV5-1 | CASSLAAEFYGYTF | TGCGCCAGCAGCTTGGCCGCGGAGTTCTATGGCTACACCTTC
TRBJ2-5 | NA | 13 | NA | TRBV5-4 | CASHLQYQETQYF | TGTGCCAGCCACCTCCAGTATCAAGAGACCCAGTACTTC
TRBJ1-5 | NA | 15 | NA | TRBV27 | CASSSLYGGNQPQHF | TGTGCCAGCAGTTCCCTCTACGGGGGCAATCAGCCCCAGCATTTT
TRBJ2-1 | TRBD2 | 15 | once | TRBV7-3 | CASSLVAGDYNEQFF | TGTGCCAGCAGCTTAGTAGCGGGGGATTACAATGAGCAGTTCTTC
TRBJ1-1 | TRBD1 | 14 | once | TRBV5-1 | CASSLGPGGSEAFF | TGCGCCAGCAGCTTGGGTCCAGGGGGTTCTGAAGCTTTCTTT
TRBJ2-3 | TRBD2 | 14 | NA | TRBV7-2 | CASSSRLAGDTQYF | TGTGCCAGCAGCAGCCGACTAGCGGGAGATACGCAGTATTTT
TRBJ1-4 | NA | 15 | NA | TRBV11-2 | CASSLVGVGEEKLFF | TGTGCCAGCAGCTTGGTTGGGGTTGGGGAGGAAAAACTGTTTTTT
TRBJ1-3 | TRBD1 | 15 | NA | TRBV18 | CASSPSQGARNTIYF | TGTGCCAGCTCACCGTCACAGGGGGCTAGAAACACCATATATTTT
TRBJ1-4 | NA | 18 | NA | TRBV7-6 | CASSSWGGIGPTNEKLFF | TGTGCCAGCAGCTCGTGGGGGGGAATAGGGCCAACTAATGAAAAACTGTTTTTT
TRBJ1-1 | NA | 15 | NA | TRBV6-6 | CASSYSGKMNTEAFF | TGTGCCAGCAGTTACTCTGGCAAGATGAACACTGAAGCTTTCTTT
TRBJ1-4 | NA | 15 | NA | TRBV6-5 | CASSPGGLTNEKLFF | TGTGCCAGCAGCCCCGGGGGTTTGACTAATGAAAAACTGTTTTTT
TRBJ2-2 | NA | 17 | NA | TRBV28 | CASSSPGFSTNTGELFF | TGTGCCAGCAGCTCACCAGGGTTCTCCACGAACACCGGGGAGCTGTTTTTT
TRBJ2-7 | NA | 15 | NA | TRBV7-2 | CASSLREKSTYEQYF | TGTGCCAGCAGCTTAAGGGAGAAGTCGACCTACGAGCAGTACTTC
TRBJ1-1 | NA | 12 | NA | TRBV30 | CAWSVGGTEAFF | TGTGCCTGGAGTGTAGGAGGGACTGAAGCTTTCTTT
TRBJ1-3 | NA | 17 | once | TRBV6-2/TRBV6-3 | CASSYTRTINSGNTIYF | TGTGCCAGCAGTTATACGAGGACAATCAACTCTGGAAACACCATATATTTT
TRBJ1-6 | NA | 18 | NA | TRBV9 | CASSVRPEGWTYNSPLHF | TGTGCCAGCAGCGTCCGTCCGGAGGGCTGGACCTATAATTCACCCCTCCACTTT
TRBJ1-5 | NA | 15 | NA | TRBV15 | CATSRDFGGGQPQHF | TGTGCCACCAGCAGAGATTTCGGGGGTGGGCAGCCCCAGCATTTT
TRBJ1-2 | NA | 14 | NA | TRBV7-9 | CASSLAAGPGGYTF | TGTGCCAGCAGTTTAGCGGCCGGCCCAGGGGGCTACACCTTC
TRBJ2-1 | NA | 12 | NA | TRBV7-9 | CASSALGGEQFF | TGTGCCAGCAGCGCCCTAGGCGGCGAGCAGTTCTTC
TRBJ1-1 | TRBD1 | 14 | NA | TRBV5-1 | CASSSLQGAVEAFF | TGCGCCAGCAGCTCTTTACAGGGGGCTGTCGAAGCTTTCTTT
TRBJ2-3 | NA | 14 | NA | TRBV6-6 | CASSYSVESDTQYF | TGTGCCAGCAGTTATTCGGTGGAGTCAGATACGCAGTATTTT
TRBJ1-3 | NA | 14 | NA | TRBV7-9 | CASSLDRAGNTIYF | TGTGCCAGCAGCTTAGACAGGGCTGGAAACACCATATATTTT
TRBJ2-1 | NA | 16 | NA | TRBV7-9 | CASSPAQGSRTGEQFF | TGTGCCAGCAGCCCCGCCCAGGGATCCCGAACTGGAGAGCAGTTCTTC
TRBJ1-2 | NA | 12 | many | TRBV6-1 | CASTQGLKGYTF | TGTGCCAGCACTCAGGGGCTAAAGGGCTACACCTTC
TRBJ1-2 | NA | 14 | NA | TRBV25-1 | CASRAPGDYGGYTF | TGTGCCAGCAGAGCGCCCGGGGATTATGGGGGCTACACCTTC
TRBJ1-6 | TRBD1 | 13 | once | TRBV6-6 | CASKGGSYSPLHF | TGTGCCAGCAAAGGGGGCAGTTATTCACCCCTCCACTTT
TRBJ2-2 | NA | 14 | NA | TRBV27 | CASTPGVNTGELFF | TGTGCCAGCACCCCGGGTGTTAACACCGGGGAGCTGTTTTTT
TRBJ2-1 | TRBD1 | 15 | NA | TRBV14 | CASSHLGQGLGKQFF | TGTGCCAGCAGCCACCTCGGACAGGGACTTGGGAAGCAGTTCTTC
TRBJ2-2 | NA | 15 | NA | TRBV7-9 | CASSLSGRGTGELFF | TGTGCCAGCAGCTTAAGCGGCAGGGGCACCGGGGAGCTGTTTTTT